What follows is one T cell receptor (beta chain) and its context. Patients from Seattle were sampled longitudinally, starting during active infection. In the study's own analysis: Amplified reference gene primers provided the basis for estimating nucleated cell counts. Measured with immunoSEQ multiplex PCR; TCRdb has only the in-frame clones, and not every one. V and J calls and clone size are those listed in that table; D and trimming were worked out from the DNA. The table has about 150,000 clones, roughly 88% seen once. The data stem from a study of blood T cell repertoires in COVID-19. Per germline, CDR1 SGHAT and CDR2 FQNNGV. The CDR3 loop spans 15 amino acids. The V end lost 2 bases, the J end lost 1 base, and 9 bases lay between the germline ends.

The sequenced sample consisted of peripheral blood. This rearrangement joins TRBV11-2 to TRBJ1-3; D remains ambiguous. The TCR originated in a man in his sixties with COVID-19, enrolled during active disease. CDR3 region: CASSLTDPSGNTIYF. The CDR3 region has the DNA TGTGCCAGCAGCTTAACAGACCCTTCTGGAAACACCATATATTTT.